A selection of T cell receptor beta chains follows, all from one sample in a study of shared clonotypes between healthy human individuals. This table comes from immunoSEQ multiplex PCR, and its TCRdb copy is limited to in-frame clones, with some not included. Here the sample spans hundreds of thousands of clones, roughly 72% being singletons. The sequenced material came from PBMCs. The receptors shown here come from a woman in her thirties or forties in good health. Some clones in this sample may be carry-over from other donors' samples. Each CDR3 is given without its conserved first and last residue.

cdr3_aa: ASSARDHTEAF; v_call: TRBV25-1; cdr3_length: 11; j_call: TRBJ1-1
cdr3_aa: ASSTPPGTGPYEQY; v_call: TRBV4-1; cdr3_length: 14; j_call: TRBJ2-7
cdr3_aa: ASSPGPQPGELF; v_call: TRBV7-2; cdr3_length: 12; j_call: TRBJ2-2
cdr3_aa: ASKPGQQNTEAF; v_call: TRBV7-2; cdr3_length: 12; j_call: TRBJ1-1
cdr3_aa: ASSALEANYGYT; v_call: TRBV6-5; cdr3_length: 12; j_call: TRBJ1-2
cdr3_aa: ASSLQPQH; v_call: TRBV7-9; cdr3_length: 8; j_call: TRBJ1-5
cdr3_aa: ASNPGTSRYNEQF; v_call: TRBV5-1; cdr3_length: 13; j_call: TRBJ2-1
cdr3_aa: ASSYSGGRLEQY; v_call: TRBV6-6; cdr3_length: 12; j_call: TRBJ2-7
cdr3_aa: ASTPLGRSGEQF; v_call: TRBV27; cdr3_length: 12; j_call: TRBJ2-1
cdr3_aa: ASSEPGQGAPAQY; v_call: TRBV7-9; cdr3_length: 13; j_call: TRBJ2-3
cdr3_aa: AISQTGAAEGNQPQH; v_call: TRBV10-3; cdr3_length: 15; j_call: TRBJ1-5
cdr3_aa: ASSPPGLAINEQF; v_call: TRBV5-4; cdr3_length: 13; j_call: TRBJ2-1
cdr3_aa: ASCQGDTQY; v_call: TRBV7-2; cdr3_length: 9; j_call: TRBJ2-3
cdr3_aa: ASSFSGDGTEAF; v_call: TRBV5-4; cdr3_length: 12; j_call: TRBJ1-1
cdr3_aa: ASSPGAGREPQH; v_call: TRBV4-3; cdr3_length: 12; j_call: TRBJ1-5
cdr3_aa: AISEQGYEQY; v_call: TRBV6-1; cdr3_length: 10; j_call: TRBJ2-7
cdr3_aa: ASSLGQETGELF; v_call: TRBV5-1; cdr3_length: 12; j_call: TRBJ2-2
cdr3_aa: ASSLSGNEQF; v_call: TRBV7-3; cdr3_length: 10; j_call: TRBJ2-1
cdr3_aa: ASSGPRGDTQY; v_call: TRBV28; cdr3_length: 11; j_call: TRBJ2-3
cdr3_aa: ASSRTQGADTQY; v_call: TRBV28; cdr3_length: 12; j_call: TRBJ2-3
cdr3_aa: ASGGQVFEQY; v_call: TRBV2; cdr3_length: 10; j_call: TRBJ2-7
cdr3_aa: SAGTIYNEQF; v_call: TRBV29-1; cdr3_length: 10; j_call: TRBJ2-1
cdr3_aa: ASSFNVKSRNEQF; v_call: TRBV7-9; cdr3_length: 13; j_call: TRBJ2-1
cdr3_aa: ASSFDTGVVTQY; v_call: TRBV7-7; cdr3_length: 12; j_call: TRBJ2-5
cdr3_aa: ASSLAWSSGRAKRETQY; v_call: TRBV7-6; cdr3_length: 17; j_call: TRBJ2-5